This T cell receptor (beta chain) is from a study of T cell repertoires in cytomegalovirus infection. Study overall: Alongside well-studied HLA-B-restricted CMV epitopes, recently identified HLA-C-restricted CMV epitopes were also used. Public TCR beta signature analysis indicated the presence of both CMV infection and matching HLA type.

Study-wide points: The ex vivo response was dominated by HLA-C-restricted CMV-specific TCR beta clonotypes. Accumulated public TCR beta family frequency recognized individuals carrying CMV together with the relevant HLA.

Trimming removed 5 bases at V and 10 bases at J, with 15 bases between. Germline CDR1 reads SEHNR; CDR2 reads FQNEAQ (reference sequence). The CDR3 has 13 residues. TCRdb reprocessed the reads with MiXCR, giving one entry per CDR3 protein. Among approximately 990,000 distinct CDR3 sequences listed, approximately 31% were seen once. This clonotype showed up many times. Its target is unknown. V and J are TRBV7-9 and TRBJ2-4; TRBD1 is a possible D gene (5 bases). The sequencing here drew on cultured CD8+ T cells from PBMCs, taken from culture after CMV antigen stimulation. This clonotype originated in a human donor in good health (CMV status not recorded). Some clones in this sample may be carry-over from other donors' samples. The CDR3 DNA reads TGTGCCAGCAGCCCCGGACAAACCTTAATTCAGTACTTC. Encoded protein: CASSPGQTLIQYF.